This T cell receptor beta chain was documented in a study of control samples from healthy donors and cancer patients. Produced via immunoSEQ multiplex PCR; TCRdb's table is partial and in-frame only. The sample consists of 100,000 or so clones, about nine tenths of them appearing once. Germline-derived CDR1 and CDR2 are SGHDT and YYEEEE. The V end lost 0 bases, the J end lost 0 bases, and 9 bases lay between the germline ends. CDR3 length equals 15 residues. This clonotype originated in a woman in her twenties or thirties in good health. The specimen was blood. The chain links TRBV5-6 to TRBJ1-1, with no clear D. CDR3: CASSLAGSMNTEAFF. DNA of the CDR3: TGTGCCAGCAGCTTGGCCGGCAGCATGAACACTGAAGCTTTCTTT.